This TCR beta chain was observed in a study of cytomegalovirus exposure and HLA in healthy donors. Findings and caveats of the study: Productive status was seen about 87% or about 30% of the time for most TCR beta V segments in an earlier analysis. Three CMV-associated chains were confirmed in vitro to be specific for CMV antigens. 87-base-pair reads could not separate some V segments, including TRBV6-2 and TRBV6-3.

Germline V gene lookup returns CDR1 MNHNY and CDR2 SVGAGI (reference sequence). The CDR3 has 13 amino acids. Trimming removed 10 bases from V and 4 bases from J; junction bases left unmatched: 9. PCR involved 60 Vbeta and 13 Jbeta primers. The data were produced by immunoSEQ multiplex PCR, yet TCRdb's version contains in-frame clones alone and is incomplete. The sample lists around 120,000 clones; 81% were seen once. Worth noting for this clone: The antigen remains unidentified.

This clonotype was obtained from a man younger than 30 in good health and CMV-seronegative. Material: PBMCs. The chain links TRBV6-6 to TRBJ1-2; 7 positions match TRBD1. The CDR3, as DNA: TGTGCCATCCCGACCGGGACAGTCTATGGCTACACCTTC. It specifies CAIPTGTVYGYTF.